One and the same sample provided the 26 T cell receptor beta chains below, sequenced in a study of blood T cells in healthy people across ages. Combining a sample-barcoded 5' primer with a J-beta primer mix, a second PCR ran for 7 to 11 cycles. TCRdb recomputed calls from the 5' RACE reads with MiXCR, one row per CDR3 protein. Among roughly 1,700,000 distinct CDR3 sequences listed, 28% were seen once. Sequencing was carried out using blood. The receptors stem from a woman aged 25 to 39 in good health.

Details on this clonotype: The junction departs from germline at one end; a sequencing error may be responsible. The gene calls are TRBV7-3 and TRBJ1-2; maybe TRBD1 (6 bases). The length of the CDR3 is 15 residues. Germline V gene sequence: CDR1 SGHTA, CDR2 FQGTGA. CDR3 nucleotide sequence: TGTGCCAGCAACTTAGGGGCCAGGGACACCTATGGCTACACCTTC. Protein product: CASNLGARDTYGYTF.

As concerns this clonotype: This may arise from a read error, as a much more abundant clone is one base away. J is TRBJ2-5 and V is TRBV4-3; 7 bases map to TRBD1. The CDR3 runs to 15 residues. Germline trimming cut 2 bases from V and 11 bases from J; bases unmatched to any gene: 14. Germline values: CDR1 LGHNA, CDR2 YSLEER. CDR3 sequence: CASSQYMTGLGEQYF. The CDR3 bases are TGCGCCAGCAGCCAATATATGACAGGGTTGGGGGAGCAGTACTTC.

The chain joins TRBV7-9 to TRBJ2-7; possibly TRBD1 or TRBD2 for D (5 bases each). The V gene lost 1 base and the J gene lost 6 bases, with 13 bases spanning the gap. Germline V gene lookup returns CDR1 SEHNR and CDR2 FQNEAQ (reference sequence). This CDR3 is 14 amino acids long. CDR3 sequence (DNA): TGTGCCAGCAGCTTAGATCTCGGGGCAGGCGAGCAGTACTTC. Translation: CASSLDLGAGEQYF.

This clonotype has at least ten counts. This chain links TRBV9 with TRBJ2-1; 9 bases are a match to TRBD2. The V gene end was trimmed by 2 bases and the J gene end by 4 bases; junction bases not matched to a gene: 4. Germline V CDR1 and CDR2: SGDLS, YYNGEE. This CDR3 has 15 amino acids. CDR3 nucleotides: TGTGCCAGCAGCGTTAGCACTAGCGGGTACAATGAGCAGTTCTTC. It translates to CASSVSTSGYNEQFF.

The CDR3, as DNA: TGTGCCAGCAGTTCAGGGGCCCGGGGGACCCAGTACTTC. Protein sequence: CASSSGARGTQYF. This sequence joins TRBV28 and TRBJ2-5, with TRBD1 as a possible D gene (6 bases). The germline V gene has CDR1 MDHEN and CDR2 SYDVKM. V was trimmed by 4 bases and J by 7 bases, leaving 13 bases between them. This CDR3 is 13 amino acids long.

This sequence joins TRBV4-3 and TRBJ2-1; D is uncertain. This CDR3 comprises 16 residues. Germline V gene data show CDR1 as LGHNA and CDR2 as YSLEER. V gave up 2 bases and J gave up 0 bases, with 11 bases separating them. This CDR3 reads CASSQLDQSSYNEQFF. Here the CDR3 DNA reads TGCGCCAGCAGCCAACTTGACCAGAGCTCCTACAATGAGCAGTTCTTC.

The gene calls are TRBV7-2 and TRBJ2-5; 10 nucleotides match TRBD1. The J call may be wrong; the DNA end is better matched by TRBJ2-7. Germline V lookup: CDR1 SGHTA, CDR2 FQGNSA. CDR3 length: 15 amino acids. CDR3 region: CASSWGLGTGDEQYF. In DNA, the CDR3 is TGTGCCAGCAGTTGGGGACTCGGGACAGGGGACGAGCAGTACTTC.

This clonotype was seen more than once but under ten times. The rearrangement links TRBV4-1 to TRBJ2-1; D is possibly TRBD1 or TRBD2 (5 bases each). Germline CDR1 and CDR2: MGHRA and YSYEKL. V lost 2 bases and J lost 1, with 18 bases in between. The CDR3 is made up of 18 amino acids. The CDR3 is CASSQPRDGIGSYNEQFF. Here the CDR3 DNA reads TGCGCCAGCAGCCAACCCCGGGACGGCATTGGGTCCTACAATGAGCAGTTCTTC.

The chain combines TRBV20-1 with TRBJ2-7; no clear D gene. Germline lookup yields CDR1 DFQATT and CDR2 SNEGSKA (reference sequence). Trimming removed 5 bases from V and 0 bases from J, with 14 bases in between. The CDR3 covers 14 residues. CDR3 loop: CSAAQQSSSYEQYF. The CDR3, as DNA: TGCAGTGCTGCACAGCAGTCGAGCTCCTACGAGCAGTACTTC.

The rearrangement uses TRBV5-1 and TRBJ2-7, with TRBD1 identical over 7 bases. The germline V gene has CDR1 SGHRS and CDR2 YFSETQ. The CDR3 has 15 amino acids. The V and J ends lost 0 bases and 5 bases, in that order; junction bases with no gene match: 8. The CDR3: CASSLAVGGLNEQYF. CDR3 nucleotide sequence: TGCGCCAGCAGCTTGGCCGTAGGGGGCCTCAACGAGCAGTACTTC.

As regards this clonotype: The junction does not match germline at one end; this may be a read error. This chain joins TRBV10-3 and TRBJ2-7; 8 positions agree with TRBD1. The CDR3 covers 14 residues. CDR1 is ENHRY, CDR2 SYGVKD, per germline. CDR3 coding DNA: TGTGCCATCAGTCCCGGGACAGGACACGACGAGCGGTACTTC. It encodes CAISPGTGHDERYF.

The J gene is TRBJ2-5, the V gene TRBV29-1; 9 bases are shared with TRBD2. Germline trimming cut 4 bases from V and 2 bases from J; bases unmatched to any gene: 11. The germline CDR1 and CDR2 sequences are SQVTM and ANQGSEA. CDR3 length: 16 amino acids. The CDR3, as DNA: TGCAGCGTTGTAGGGGGACTAGCCAGGAGACAAGAGACCCAGTACTTC. Translation gives CSVVGGLARRQETQYF. The whole variable domain, filled in from reference TRBV29-1 and TRBJ2-5, reads SAVISQKPSRDICQRGTSLTIQCQVDSQVTMMFWYRQQPGQSLTLIATANQGSEATYESGFVIDKFPISRPNLTFSTLTVSNMSPEDSSIYLCSVVGGLARRQETQYFGPGTRLLVL.

Ten or more counts support this clonotype. One end of the junction fails to match germline, which may point to a read error. This chain connects TRBV5-1 to TRBJ2-6, with D maybe TRBD1 (6 bases). Looked up from germline, CDR1 is SGHRS and CDR2 is YFSETQ. The CDR3 has 16 residues. The chain's CDR3 is CASSPQGGSGANVLTF. In DNA form, the CDR3 reads TGTGCCAGCAGCCCCCAAGGGGGCTCTGGGGCCAACGTCCTGACTTTC.

This clonotype was observed at least ten times. The chain couples TRBV4-1 to TRBJ2-7; TRBD2 aligns across 8 bases. This CDR3 is built from 18 residues. Per germline, CDR1 MGHRA and CDR2 YSYEKL. J gave up 2 bases and V 1 base, and 13 bases lay outside the gene matches. The CDR3 region is CASSQALWDSGDTYEQYF. In DNA form, the CDR3 reads TGCGCCAGCAGCCAAGCCCTTTGGGATAGCGGGGATACCTACGAGCAGTACTTC.

This clonotype was detected only a few times. The chain carries TRBV7-2 and TRBJ2-5, with TRBD1 identical over 10 bases. V lost 4 bases and J lost 5; bases outside the gene matches: 13. From germline, CDR1 is SGHTA and CDR2 FQGNSA. The CDR3 spans 17 residues. In DNA form, the CDR3 reads TGTGCCAGCAGCTATAACAACCCGGGACAGGGGAGGGAGACCCAGTACTTC. Protein sequence: CASSYNNPGQGRETQYF.

This rearrangement joins TRBV2 to TRBJ1-4; D unresolved. This CDR3 region has 13 residues. Germline V gene data show CDR1 as SNHLY and CDR2 as FYNNEI. With 8 bases removed from V and 4 bases from J, the gap between germline ends came to 11 bases. This chain's CDR3 is CASADGLNEKLFF. The DNA of the CDR3 is TGTGCCAGCGCGGACGGTCTTAATGAAAAACTGTTTTTT. The full variable domain, rest sourced from reference TRBV2 and TRBJ1-4, is EPEVTQTPSHQVTQMGQEVILRCVPISNHLYFYWYRQILGQKVEFLVSFYNNEISEKSEIFDDQFSVERPDGSNFTLKIRSTKLEDSAMYFCASADGLNEKLFFGSGTQLSVL.

The rearrangement joins TRBV11-2 to TRBJ2-5; D gene ambiguous. The germline V gene encodes CDR1 SGHAT and CDR2 FQNNGV. The CDR3 has 11 residues. Trimming took off 5 bases at V and 9 bases at J, with 10 bases between the two ends. In DNA form, the CDR3 reads TGTGCCAGCAGCAAGGGTGGGGCCCAGTACTTC. Its protein product is CASSKGGAQYF.

The chain employs TRBV2 and TRBJ1-6, with unresolved D. CDR3 length equals 14 residues. V was clipped by 5 bases and J by 9 bases, with 14 bases between them. Germline lookup yields CDR1 SNHLY and CDR2 FYNNEI. The CDR3 DNA reads as TGTGCCAGCAGTATGGACGTACTAAGTTCACCCCTCCACTTT. This gives the protein CASSMDVLSSPLHF.

The genes are TRBV18 and TRBJ2-2; the D is unclear. Per the germline V gene, CDR1 is KGHSH and CDR2 is LQKENI. Trimming left V 1 base short and J 5 bases short, with 11 bases between. This CDR3 contains 15 residues. The CDR3 spells CASSPLGLSTGELFF. The CDR3 DNA reads TGTGCCAGCTCACCACTGGGTCTTTCGACCGGGGAGCTGTTTTTT. Drawing the rest from reference TRBV18 and TRBJ2-2, the complete variable domain is NAGVMQNPRHLVRRRGQEARLRCSPMKGHSHVYWYRQLPEEGLKFMVYLQKENIIDESGMPKERFSAEFPKEGPSILRIQQVVRGDSAAYFCASSPLGLSTGELFFGEGSRLTVL.

In its sample, this clonotype was seen a few times. The rearrangement links TRBV18 to TRBJ2-5; no definite D call. Trimming stripped 5 bases from V and 9 bases from J, with 16 bases between. The germline V gene has CDR1 KGHSH and CDR2 LQKENI. The CDR3 length is 13 residues. This CDR3 reads CASSRTPYPAQYF. CDR3 nucleotides: TGTGCCAGCTCAAGGACCCCTTATCCGGCCCAGTACTTC.

The CDR3 DNA reads TGCAGTGCTTGGAAGGGGACGGTAGTGGAGACCCAGTACTTC. It translates to CSAWKGTVVETQYF. The chain has TRBV20-1 and TRBJ2-5, with D possibly being TRBD1 or TRBD2 (5 bases each). Trimming cost V 5 bases and J 5 bases, with 18 bases left between them. The CDR3 runs to 14 residues. Germline CDR1 DFQATT, CDR2 SNEGSKA (reference sequence).

This chain uses TRBV7-9 with TRBJ1-1, with D unresolved. CDR1 is SEHNR and CDR2 is FQNEAQ in the germline V gene (reference sequence). The V gene lost 2 bases and the J gene lost 6 bases, with 10 bases spanning the gap. The CDR3 spans 13 residues. The CDR3 sequence: CASSLLGGPEAFF. The CDR3 DNA follows: TGTGCCAGCAGCTTACTCGGAGGGCCTGAAGCTTTCTTT. Drawing the rest from reference TRBV7-9 and TRBJ1-1, the complete variable domain is DTGVSQNPRHKITKRGQNVTFRCDPISEHNRLYWYRQTLGQGPEFLTYFQNEAQLEKSRLLSDRFSAERPKGSFSTLEIQRTEQGDSAMYLCASSLLGGPEAFFGQGTRLTVV.

The chain recombines TRBV20-1 with TRBJ1-1; D uncertain. Trimming left V 1 base short and J 11 bases short, with 17 bases between. The CDR3 covers 13 residues. From germline, CDR1 is DFQATT and CDR2 SNEGSKA (reference sequence). The CDR3 sequence: CSARGGGISGAFF. Here the CDR3 DNA reads TGCAGTGCTAGAGGGGGAGGGATATCGGGGGCTTTCTTT.

This rearrangement joins TRBV20-1 to TRBJ2-1; TRBD2 matches 10 bases. Looked up from germline, CDR1 is DFQATT and CDR2 is SNEGSKA (reference sequence). With 5 bases clipped from V and 7 bases from J, the junction kept 11 bases outside the gene matches. The CDR3 covers 15 residues. This CDR3 reads CSAGSGGAGRNEQFF. In nucleotides, the CDR3 is TGCAGTGCTGGAAGCGGGGGGGCGGGAAGGAATGAGCAGTTCTTC.

This clonotype appeared a few times. The V call is TRBV7-2, the J call TRBJ2-3, with TRBD2 identical over 10 bases. The V gene end was trimmed by 5 bases and the J gene end by 0 bases; junction bases not matched to a gene: 17. This CDR3 comprises 20 residues. Germline V gives CDR1 SGHTA, CDR2 FQGNSA. CDR3 sequence reads: CASSRPLAGARGLSTDTQYF. CDR3 nucleotide sequence: TGTGCCAGCAGCCGACCCCTAGCGGGAGCAAGGGGGTTGAGCACAGATACGCAGTATTTT.

This clonotype has only a few counts. V and J are TRBV6-6 and TRBJ1-2; D call uncertain. The CDR3 contains 15 residues. In germline, CDR1 is MNHNY, CDR2 SVGAGI (reference sequence). V was cut by 0 bases and J by 2 bases, with 10 bases left in between. The CDR3 nucleotides read TGTGCCAGCAGTTACTCGAATTTGGGGAACTATGGCTACACCTTC. It yields the protein CASSYSNLGNYGYTF.